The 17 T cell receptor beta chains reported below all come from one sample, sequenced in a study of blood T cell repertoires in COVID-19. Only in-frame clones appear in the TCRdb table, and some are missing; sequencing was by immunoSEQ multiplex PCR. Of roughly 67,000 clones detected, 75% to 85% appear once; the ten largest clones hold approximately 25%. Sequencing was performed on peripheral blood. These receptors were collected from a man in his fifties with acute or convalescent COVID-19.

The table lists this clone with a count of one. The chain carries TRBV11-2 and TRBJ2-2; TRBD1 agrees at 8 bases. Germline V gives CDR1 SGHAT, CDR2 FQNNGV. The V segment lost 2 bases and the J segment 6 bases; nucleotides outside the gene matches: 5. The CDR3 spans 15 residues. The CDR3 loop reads CASSLLQGGSGELFF. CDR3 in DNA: TGTGCCAGCAGCTTACTACAGGGGGGTTCCGGGGAGCTGTTTTTT. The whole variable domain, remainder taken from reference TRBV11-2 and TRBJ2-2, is EAGVAQSPRYKIIEKRQSVAFWCNPISGHATLYWYQQILGQGPKLLIQFQNNGVVDDSQLPKDRFSAERLKGVDSTLKIQPAKLEDSAVYLCASSLLQGGSGELFFGEGSRLTVL.

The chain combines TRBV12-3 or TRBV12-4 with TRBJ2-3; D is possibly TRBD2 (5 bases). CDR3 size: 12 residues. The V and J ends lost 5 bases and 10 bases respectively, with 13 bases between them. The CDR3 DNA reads TGTGCCAGCAGTGATCGGGGTAACTCGCAGTATTTT. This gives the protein CASSDRGNSQYF.

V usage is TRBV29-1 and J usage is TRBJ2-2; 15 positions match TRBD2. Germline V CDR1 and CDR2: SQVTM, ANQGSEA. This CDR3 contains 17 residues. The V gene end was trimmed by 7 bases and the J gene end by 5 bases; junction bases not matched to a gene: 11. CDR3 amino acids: CSARRTSGGASTGELFF. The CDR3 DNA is TGCAGCGCCCGACGGACTAGCGGGGGGGCAAGTACCGGGGAGCTGTTTTTT.

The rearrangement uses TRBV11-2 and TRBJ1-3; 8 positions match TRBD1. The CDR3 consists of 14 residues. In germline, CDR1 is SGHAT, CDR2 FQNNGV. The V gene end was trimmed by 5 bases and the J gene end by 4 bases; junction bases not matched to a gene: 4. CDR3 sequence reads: CASSDRQGGNTIYF. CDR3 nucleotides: TGTGCCAGCAGCGATCGACAGGGGGGAAACACCATATATTTT.

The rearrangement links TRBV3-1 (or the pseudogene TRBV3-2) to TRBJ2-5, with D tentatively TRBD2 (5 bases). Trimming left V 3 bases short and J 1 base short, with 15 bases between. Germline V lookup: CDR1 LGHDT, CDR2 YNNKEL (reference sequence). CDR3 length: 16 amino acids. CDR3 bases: TGTGCCAGCAGCCAGACCCTGGAGGAGTCCCAAGAGACCCAGTACTTC. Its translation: CASSQTLEESQETQYF.

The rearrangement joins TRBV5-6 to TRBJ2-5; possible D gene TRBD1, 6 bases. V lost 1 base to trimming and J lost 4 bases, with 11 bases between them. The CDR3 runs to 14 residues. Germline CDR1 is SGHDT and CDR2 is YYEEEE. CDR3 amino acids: CASSLLSGVETQYF. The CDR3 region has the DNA TGTGCCAGCAGCTTGCTATCAGGGGTAGAGACCCAGTACTTC.

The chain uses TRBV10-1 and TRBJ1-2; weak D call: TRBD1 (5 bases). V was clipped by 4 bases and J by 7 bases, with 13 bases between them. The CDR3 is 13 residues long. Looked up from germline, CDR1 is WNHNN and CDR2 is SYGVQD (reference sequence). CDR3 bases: TGCGCCAGCAGTGTCCTCAGGGATCGTGGCTACACCTTC. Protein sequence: CASSVLRDRGYTF.

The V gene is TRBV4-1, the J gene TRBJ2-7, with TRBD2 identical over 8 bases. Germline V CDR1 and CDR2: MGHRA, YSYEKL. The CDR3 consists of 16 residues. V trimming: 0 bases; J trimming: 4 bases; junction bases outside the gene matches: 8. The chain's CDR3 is CASSQERLAGGYEQYV. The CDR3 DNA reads TGCGCCAGCAGCCAAGAAAGGCTAGCGGGCGGATACGAGCAGTACGTC.

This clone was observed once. The CDR3 region has the DNA TGTGCCTGGAGTGTACTCCCGAGGAGCTCCTATAATTCACCCCTCCACTTT. Translated: CAWSVLPRSSYNSPLHF. The J gene is TRBJ1-6, the V gene TRBV30; no reliable D call. From germline, CDR1 is GTSNPN and CDR2 SVGIG (reference sequence). Trimming left V 0 bases short and J 0 bases short, with 12 bases between. CDR3 size: 17 residues.

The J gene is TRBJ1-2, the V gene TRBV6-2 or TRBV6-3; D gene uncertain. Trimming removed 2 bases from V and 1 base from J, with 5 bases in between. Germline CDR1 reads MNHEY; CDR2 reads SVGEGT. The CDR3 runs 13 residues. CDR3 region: CASSYAGNYGYTF. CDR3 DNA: TGTGCCAGCAGTTACGCGGGTAACTATGGCTACACCTTC.

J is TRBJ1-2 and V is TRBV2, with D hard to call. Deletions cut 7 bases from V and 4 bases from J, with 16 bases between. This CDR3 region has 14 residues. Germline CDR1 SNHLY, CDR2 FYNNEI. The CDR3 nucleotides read TGTGCCAGCACCCAAGGAGGAGGCAGCTATGGCTACACCTTC. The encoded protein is CASTQGGGSYGYTF.

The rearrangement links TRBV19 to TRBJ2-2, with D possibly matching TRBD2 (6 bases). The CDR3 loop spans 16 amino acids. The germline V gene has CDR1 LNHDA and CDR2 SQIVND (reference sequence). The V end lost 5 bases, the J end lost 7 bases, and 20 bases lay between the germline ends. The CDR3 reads CASSRDSPAVSGELFF. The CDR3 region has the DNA TGTGCCAGTAGTCGGGACTCACCGGCCGTGAGCGGGGAGCTGTTTTTT.

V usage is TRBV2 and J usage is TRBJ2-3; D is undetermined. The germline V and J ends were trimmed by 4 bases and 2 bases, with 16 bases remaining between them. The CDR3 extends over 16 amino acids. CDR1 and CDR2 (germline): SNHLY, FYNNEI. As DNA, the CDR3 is TGTGCCAGCAGTGTAGGTAGCAAGAGGTTCACAGATACGCAGTATTTT. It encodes CASSVGSKRFTDTQYF.

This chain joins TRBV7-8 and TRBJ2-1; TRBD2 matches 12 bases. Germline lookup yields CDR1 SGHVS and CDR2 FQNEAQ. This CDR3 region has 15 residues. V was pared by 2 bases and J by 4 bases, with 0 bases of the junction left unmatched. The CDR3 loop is CASSLTSGGYNEQFF. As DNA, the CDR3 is TGTGCCAGCAGCTTAACTAGCGGGGGGTACAATGAGCAGTTCTTC.

The CDR3 DNA follows: TGTGCCAGCAGCGTAGGTGCGGCGAACTCCTACAATGAGCAGTTCTTC. This encodes CASSVGAANSYNEQFF. This sequence joins TRBV9 and TRBJ2-1; D gene uncertain. The germline gives CDR1 SGDLS, CDR2 YYNGEE. V was shortened by 0 bases and J by 0 bases, with 10 bases between the two germline ends. The CDR3 spans 16 residues. Together with reference TRBV9 and TRBJ2-1, the CDR3 gives the full variable domain: DSGVTQTPKHLITATGQRVTLRCSPRSGDLSVYWYQQSLDQGLQFLIQYYNGEERAKGNILERFSAQQFPDLHSELNLSSLELGDSALYFCASSVGAANSYNEQFFGPGTRLTVL.

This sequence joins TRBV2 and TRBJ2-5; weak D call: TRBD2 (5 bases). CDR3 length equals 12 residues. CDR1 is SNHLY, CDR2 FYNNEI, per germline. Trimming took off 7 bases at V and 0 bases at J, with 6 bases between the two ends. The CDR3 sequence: CASKLDQETQYF. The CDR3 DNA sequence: TGTGCCAGCAAACTAGACCAAGAGACCCAGTACTTC.

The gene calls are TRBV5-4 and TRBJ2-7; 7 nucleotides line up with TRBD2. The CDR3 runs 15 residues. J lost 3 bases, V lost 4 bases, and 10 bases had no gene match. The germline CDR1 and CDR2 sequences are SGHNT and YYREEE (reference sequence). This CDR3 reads CASSLRGVGNYEQYV. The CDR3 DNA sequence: TGTGCCAGCAGCCTCCGGGGGGTGGGAAACTACGAGCAGTACGTC.